Here is one T cell receptor beta chain with its context. What it binds is not known. The sample originates from a study of cytotoxic CD8 clonotypes in ibrutinib-treated CLL. Points from the study as a whole: T-cell clonality at baseline went above that of age-matched healthy donors and rose and fell with circulating CD8+ T-cell counts.

This CDR3 contains 18 residues. With 5 bases clipped from V and 3 bases from J, the junction kept 13 bases outside the gene matches. Germline V gene data show CDR1 as MRHNA and CDR2 as SNTAGT. Libraries of TCR beta were made from 1.5 to 2 micrograms of genomic DNA that came from cryopreserved PBMCs. Some clones are missing from TCRdb's copy, which holds only in-frame ones; the method was immunoSEQ multiplex PCR. The sample shows approximately 300,000 clones, about 80% of them seen only once. The clonotype comes from a human donor with chronic lymphocytic leukemia. The chain is built from TRBV6-4 and TRBJ2-1, with TRBD2 matching over 10 bases. The starting material was PBMCs, obtained before ibrutinib treatment. In DNA form, the CDR3 reads TGTGCCAGCAGTTGGACTAGCGGTTGCTCTAGGATCTACAATGAGCAGTTCTTC. This sequence encodes CASSWTSGCSRIYNEQFF.